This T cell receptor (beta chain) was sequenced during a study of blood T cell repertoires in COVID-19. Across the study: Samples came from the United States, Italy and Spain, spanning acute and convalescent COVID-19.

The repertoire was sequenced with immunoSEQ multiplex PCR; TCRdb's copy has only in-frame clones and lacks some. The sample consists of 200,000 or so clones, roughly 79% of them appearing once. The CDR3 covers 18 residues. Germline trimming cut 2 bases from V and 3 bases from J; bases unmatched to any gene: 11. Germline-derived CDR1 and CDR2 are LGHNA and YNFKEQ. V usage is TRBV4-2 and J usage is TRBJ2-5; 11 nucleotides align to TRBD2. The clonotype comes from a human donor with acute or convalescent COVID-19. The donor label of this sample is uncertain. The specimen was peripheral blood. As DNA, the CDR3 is TGTGCCAGCAGCCAATCGGCGGCTCAGGGACTAGCGGAAGAGACCCAGTACTTC. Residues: CASSQSAAQGLAEETQYF.